The present T cell receptor beta chain was sequenced within a study of long-term antiretroviral therapy in people with HIV. To note about this clone: The antigen is not known.

Survey-level immunoSEQ v3.0 assays were run. The data were produced by immunoSEQ multiplex PCR, yet TCRdb's version contains in-frame clones alone and is incomplete. The sample gives around 21,000 clones, around 86% of which show up once; approximately 12% is in the top ten. Study-wide results and limits: Diversity went up after ART and still fell short of transplant donor controls.

Trimming cost V 4 bases and J 4 bases; bases outside gene matches: 6. The CDR3 has 13 residues. CDR1 is SQVTM, CDR2 ANQGSEA, per germline. This material consisted of unsorted PBMCs, taken 0.1 years before starting antiretroviral therapy. This chain joins TRBV29-1 and TRBJ1-2; 7 bases align to TRBD1. The sequence was obtained from a man aged 40-50 years with HIV. CDR3 amino acids: CSVVQGYGYGYTF. Here the CDR3 DNA reads TGCAGCGTTGTACAGGGGTATGGCTATGGCTACACCTTC.